This T cell receptor (beta chain) was documented in a study of identical twins. TCRdb itself ran the 5' RACE reads through MiXCR, one entry per CDR3 protein. Of 550,000 to 800,000 distinct CDR3 sequences listed, about 7% are singletons. CDR3 size: 17 residues. From germline, CDR1 is SQVTM and CDR2 ANQGSEA. V was trimmed by 4 bases and J by 1 base, leaving 22 bases between them. This clonotype was detected a few times. Only healthy Caucasians were included as donors. These data also formed part of another study, on yellow fever vaccine responses in identical twins.

The source is a woman younger than 35 in good health. The chain is built from TRBV29-1 and TRBJ2-5; D is perhaps TRBD1 or TRBD2 (5 bases each). The sample was PBMCs. The CDR3 sequence: CSVGRRWGSTAQETQYF. In nucleotides, the CDR3 is TGCAGCGTTGGGCGGAGATGGGGGTCGACAGCCCAAGAGACCCAGTACTTC.